The rows below give T cell receptor beta chains drawn from one sample of a study of T cell changes during pregnancy in multiple sclerosis. Clones were sequenced by immunoSEQ multiplex PCR, and TCRdb holds only the in-frame ones, with some missing. Among tens of thousands of clones listed, 92% were seen once. The sequencing used CD4+ T cells from peripheral blood mononuclear cells, collected after pregnancy. These receptors were obtained from a female donor in good health, enrolled as a control in a pregnancy study. Each CDR3 is given with its conserved first and last residue. A D gene is named only where the DNA matches it firmly. Size is omitted from some rows. Given values are once, few, many or a class for expanded clones.

TRBJ2-6,TRBV18,NA,NA,TGTGCCAGCTCACCCCGGGAGACAGGGACTGGGGCCAACGTCCTGACTTTC,CASSPRETGTGANVLTF
TRBJ2-2,TRBV9,TRBD2,NA,TGTGCCAGCACCAGGACTAGCGATTTCACCGGGGAGCTGTTTTTT,CASTRTSDFTGELFF
TRBJ1-2,TRBV6-5,TRBD1,NA,TGTGCCAGCAGTTGGGACAGGCGCGACACCTTC,CASSWDRRDTF
TRBJ2-2,TRBV28,NA,NA,TGTGCCAGCAGGTCCACAGTCTTCGAGGAGCTGTTTTTT,CASRSTVFEELFF
TRBJ1-1,TRBV30,TRBD1,NA,TGTGCCTGGAGTGTACGGGTGGGGACAGGGTCCACTGAAGCTTTCTTT,CAWSVRVGTGSTEAFF
TRBJ2-1,TRBV28,NA,NA,TGTGCCAGCAGTTTAGGGGGGACCCCCTACAATGAGCAGTTCTTC,CASSLGGTPYNEQFF
TRBJ1-6,TRBV5-4,NA,NA,TGTGCCAGCAGCCCACCCGGGGGGACCAATTCACCCCTCCACTTT,CASSPPGGTNSPLHF
TRBJ1-6,TRBV2,NA,few,TGTGCCAGCACCGAGCGCGAGGGTTCACCCCTCCACTTT,CASTEREGSPLHF
TRBJ1-4,TRBV5-6,TRBD1,NA,TGTGCCAGCAGCCCAGGGGGCGTTAATGAAAAACTGTTTTTT,CASSPGGVNEKLFF
TRBJ1-6,TRBV11-2,NA,NA,TGTGCCAGCAGCTTAAATCTCCCAGGGTCCCTCCACTTT,CASSLNLPGSLHF
TRBJ2-5,TRBV7-2,TRBD2,NA,TGTGCCACCGTACCTAGCGGCAGACAAGAGACCCAGTACTTC,CATVPSGRQETQYF
TRBJ1-2,TRBV5-1,TRBD1,NA,TGCGCCAGCAGCTTGGCTGGACAGGGTCGGGGGGTGGAGACCTTC,CASSLAGQGRGVETF
TRBJ1-1,TRBV7-9,NA,few,TGTGCCAGCAGCTTAGTGAGCGGCACTGAAGCTTTCTTT,CASSLVSGTEAFF
TRBJ2-7,TRBV28,TRBD1,NA,TGTGCCAGCAGTTTAGCCGGGACAGGGGGCTACGAGCAGTACTTC,CASSLAGTGGYEQYF
TRBJ1-1,TRBV10-3,TRBD1,NA,TGTGCCATCAGTCCACAGGGGCCGGGCACTGAAGCTTTCTTT,CAISPQGPGTEAFF
TRBJ1-1,TRBV5-6,TRBD1,NA,TGTGCCAGCAGCTTGGAAGGGGGCACCCATGAAGCTTTCTTT,CASSLEGGTHEAFF
TRBJ1-1,TRBV30,NA,NA,TGTGCCTGGAGTTACGGGGTGGGGGCAAACACTGAAGCTTTCTTT,CAWSYGVGANTEAFF
TRBJ1-1,TRBV14,NA,NA,TGTGCCAGCAGCCTACAGGAGCCCACTGAAGCTTTCTTT,CASSLQEPTEAFF
TRBJ2-7,TRBV5-6,NA,NA,TGTGCCAGCAGCCGAAAACTAACAGGGCACGAGCAGTACTTC,CASSRKLTGHEQYF
TRBJ2-2,TRBV9,NA,NA,TGTGCCAGCAGCGTAGTCCCAGGGATCAACACCGGGGAGCTGTTTTTT,CASSVVPGINTGELFF
TRBJ2-5,TRBV5-6,NA,NA,TGTGCCAGCAGCAATACAGGGAGACAAGAGACCCAGTACTTC,CASSNTGRQETQYF
TRBJ2-5,TRBV13,TRBD2,NA,TGTGCCAGCAGCTTAAGGACTAGCGGGGGGTGGGAGACCCAGTACTTC,CASSLRTSGGWETQYF
TRBJ2-3,TRBV6-1,TRBD1,NA,TGTGCCAGCAGTGCGCACCGGGACAGACTGTTGGATACGCAGTATTTT,CASSAHRDRLLDTQYF
TRBJ1-1,TRBV15,NA,NA,TGTGCCACCAGCGGCCTGCAGGGCGGCGGGGACACTGAAGCTTTCTTT,CATSGLQGGGDTEAFF
TRBJ1-2,TRBV2,NA,NA,TGTGCCAGCAGTGAAGTTAACATACCAGGTGGCTACACCTTC,CASSEVNIPGGYTF
TRBJ1-1,TRBV5-6,NA,NA,TGTGCCAGCAGCTTAGACGGAGGGGCGGCTGAAGCTTTCTTT,CASSLDGGAAEAFF
TRBJ2-5,TRBV4-3,TRBD2,NA,TGCGCCAGCAGCCAAGATGGACTGGGAGGGGAGACCCAGTACTTC,CASSQDGLGGETQYF
TRBJ2-1,TRBV4-3,TRBD1,once,TGCGCCAGCAGCCAGTCAGGGGGCTCCTACAATGAGCAGTTCTTC,CASSQSGGSYNEQFF
TRBJ1-1,TRBV11-1,TRBD1,few,TGTGCCAGCAGCCTGGGACAGGGGAACACTGAAGCTTTCTTT,CASSLGQGNTEAFF
TRBJ1-2,TRBV6-1,NA,NA,TGTGCCAGCAGTGAAAGGTCCGGGGGCTATGGCTACACCTTC,CASSERSGGYGYTF
TRBJ2-2,TRBV4-3,NA,NA,TGCGCCAGCAGCCAAGGGACAAACGCGAACACCGGGGAGCTGTTTTTT,CASSQGTNANTGELFF
TRBJ2-2,TRBV19,TRBD1,NA,TGTGCCACGAGGACAGGGGGGAACACCGGGGAGCTGTTTTTT,CATRTGGNTGELFF
TRBJ1-1,TRBV19,NA,NA,TGTGCCAGTAGTATTAGACAGGAGAACACTGAAGCTTTCTTT,CASSIRQENTEAFF
TRBJ2-1,TRBV29-1,TRBD2,NA,TGCAGCGTTTTCACCGGGACTAGCGGGGGAAATGAGCAGTTCTTC,CSVFTGTSGGNEQFF
TRBJ2-6,TRBV4-3,NA,NA,TGCGCCAGCAGCCAAGATTGGGTAAGGAGGAGGGGAAGCGCTGGGGCCAACGTCCTGACTTTC,CASSQDWVRRRGSAGANVLTF
TRBJ1-6,TRBV19,NA,NA,TGTGCCAGTAGTATGATTCAGGGCGGTTCACCCCTCCACTTT,CASSMIQGGSPLHF
TRBJ1-4,TRBV7-9,NA,NA,TGTGCCAGCAGCTCCCCCCAGGGAAGGGAAAAACTGTTTTTT,CASSSPQGREKLFF
TRBJ1-5,TRBV27,NA,NA,TGTGCCAGCAGTTTGAGAAGCAATCAGCCCCAGCATTTT,CASSLRSNQPQHF
TRBJ1-1,TRBV7-2,NA,NA,TGTGCCAGCAGCTTAGACCCAGGAACTGCTGAAGCTTTCTTT,CASSLDPGTAEAFF
TRBJ1-1,TRBV4-1,NA,NA,TGCGCCAGCACCCGAATTCAGGGGAAGAACACTGAAGCTTTCTTT,CASTRIQGKNTEAFF
TRBJ2-7,TRBV9,TRBD1,NA,TGTGCCAGCAGCGCCCAACCAGGGGGACCCTACGAGCAGTACTTC,CASSAQPGGPYEQYF
TRBJ1-2,TRBV30,NA,NA,TGTGCCTGGAGCCGACAGAACTATGGCTACACCTTC,CAWSRQNYGYTF
TRBJ1-4,TRBV5-5,NA,NA,TGTGCCAGCAGCTTGGGTCCAACACCAACTAATGAAAAACTGTTTTTT,CASSLGPTPTNEKLFF
TRBJ1-5,TRBV7-2,NA,NA,TGTGCCAGCAGCCGAATGGACAGCCAGCCCCAGCATTTT,CASSRMDSQPQHF
TRBJ2-7,TRBV18,NA,few,TGTGCCAGCTCACCAGGCGGCGCCGAGCAGTACTTC,CASSPGGAEQYF
TRBJ1-1,TRBV6-5,TRBD1,NA,TGTGCCAGCAGGCGGACAGGGACGAACACTGAAGCTTTCTTT,CASRRTGTNTEAFF
TRBJ1-2,TRBV2,NA,NA,TGTGCCAGCAGTGAAGCGAAGGGAGGTGGCTACACCTTC,CASSEAKGGGYTF
TRBJ1-2,TRBV18,TRBD1,once,TGTGCCAGCTCACCCGGGACAGGGCTGGGCTACACCTTC,CASSPGTGLGYTF
TRBJ1-6,TRBV28,NA,NA,TGTGCCAGCAACCCCCCAGGGACTGGAAATTCACCCCTCCACTTT,CASNPPGTGNSPLHF
TRBJ2-3,TRBV9,NA,once,TGTGCCAGCAGCCCCGTCCGAACAGGGCAGCTAACAGATACGCAGTATTTT,CASSPVRTGQLTDTQYF
TRBJ1-4,TRBV29-1,NA,few,TGCAGCGTTAGGACAGATCTTGAAAAACTGTTTTTT,CSVRTDLEKLFF
TRBJ2-3,TRBV7-9,NA,NA,TGTGCCAGCAGTCTTTCCGGACAAAGCACAGATACGCAGTATTTT,CASSLSGQSTDTQYF
TRBJ1-2,TRBV4-2,NA,NA,TGTGCCAGCAGCCAAGATCAGGGTGGCTGGACAGACTATGGCTACACCTTC,CASSQDQGGWTDYGYTF
TRBJ2-1,TRBV5-1,NA,NA,TGCGCCAGCAGCTTGGGCGGGGTTTACAATGAGCAGTTCTTC,CASSLGGVYNEQFF
TRBJ2-3,TRBV11-3,TRBD1,NA,TGTGCCAGCAGCACCGGGACAGGGACGCAGTATTTT,CASSTGTGTQYF
TRBJ1-1,TRBV18,NA,NA,TGTGCCAGCTCACCGGACAAGGAAGCTTTCTTT,CASSPDKEAFF
TRBJ1-1,TRBV10-3,NA,few,TGTGCCATCAGTGAGTCTCAGAACACTGAAGCTTTCTTT,CAISESQNTEAFF
TRBJ1-1,TRBV6-1,NA,NA,TGTGCCAGCAGATCCAGACAGGCGTACACTGAAGCTTTCTTT,CASRSRQAYTEAFF